The source of this T cell receptor (beta chain) is a study of low-dose radiotherapy and immunotherapy resistance in tumors. Overall study context: Patients received cyclophosphamide 200 mg/m2 intravenously every two weeks, the day before radiation-immunotherapy.

This clonotype was observed many times. The V end lost 5 bases, the J end lost 5 bases, and 22 bases lay between the germline ends. CDR1 is SEHNR, CDR2 FQNEAQ, per germline (reference sequence). CDR3 length: 17 residues. The time point was: before trial treatment. Patients eligible had advanced solid tumors without tumor-infiltrating lymphocytes. Alpha and beta chains were covered, as first-strand cDNA relied on TRAV- and TRBV-specific primers. With a constant-region primer and a V-primer adapter, TCRs were subjected to around 18 PCR cycles of amplification. MiXCR, applied by TCRdb to the reads, yields one record per CDR3 protein. The repertoire holds tens of thousands of distinct CDR3 sequences, with approximately 17% as singletons.

Here the sequenced sample was PBMCs, taken before treatment. The chain combines TRBV7-9 with TRBJ2-1; possible D gene TRBD2, 6 bases. The origin of this receptor is a male donor with prostate cancer. The CDR3 nucleotides are TGTGCCAGCAGCGTCCCAAGGGGCGGGGAAAGTGACAATGAGCAGTTCTTC. Residues: CASSVPRGGESDNEQFF. The full variable domain, with the rest looked up from reference TRBV7-9 and TRBJ2-1, is DTGVSQNPRHKITKRGQNVTFRCDPISEHNRLYWYRQTLGQGPEFLTYFQNEAQLEKSRLLSDRFSAERPKGSFSTLEIQRTEQGDSAMYLCASSVPRGGESDNEQFFGPGTRLTVL.